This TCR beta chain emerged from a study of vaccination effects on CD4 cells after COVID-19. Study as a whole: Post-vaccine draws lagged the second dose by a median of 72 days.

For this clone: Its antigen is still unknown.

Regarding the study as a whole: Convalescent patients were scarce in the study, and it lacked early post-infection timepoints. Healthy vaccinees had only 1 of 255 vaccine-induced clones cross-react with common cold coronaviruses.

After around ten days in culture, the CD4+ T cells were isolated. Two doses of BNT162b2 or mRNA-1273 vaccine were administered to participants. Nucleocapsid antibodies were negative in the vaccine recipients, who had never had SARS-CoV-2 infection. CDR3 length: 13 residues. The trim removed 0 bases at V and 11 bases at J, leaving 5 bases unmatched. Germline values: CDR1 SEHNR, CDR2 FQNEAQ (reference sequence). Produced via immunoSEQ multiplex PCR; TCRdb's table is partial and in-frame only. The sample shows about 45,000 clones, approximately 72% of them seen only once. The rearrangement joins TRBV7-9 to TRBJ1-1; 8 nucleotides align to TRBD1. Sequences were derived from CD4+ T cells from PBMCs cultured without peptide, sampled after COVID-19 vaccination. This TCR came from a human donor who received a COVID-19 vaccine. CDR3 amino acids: CASSLATGGLAFF. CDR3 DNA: TGTGCCAGCAGCTTAGCTACAGGGGGTTTGGCTTTCTTT.